The rows below give T cell receptor beta chains drawn from one sample of a study of early T cells in non-severe SARS-CoV-2 infection. Each CDR3 protein is one row after TCRdb ran MiXCR on the 5' RACE reads. Among 50,000 to 60,000 distinct CDR3 sequences listed, roughly 10% were seen once. Sequencing used whole blood. Receptors originate from an adult who was a healthcare worker with PCR-confirmed SARS-CoV-2 infection or an uninfected control (not recorded which). Each CDR3 is given with its conserved first and last residue. A D gene is named only where the DNA matches it firmly. Not every row has a clone size; where given, it reads once, few, many or a size class.

D gene	clone size	J gene	V gene	CDR3 DNA	CDR3 protein
TRBD2	many	TRBJ2-7	TRBV18	TGTGCCAGCTCACCACGGGAGGGACTAGCGTTGTACGAGCAGTACTTC	CASSPREGLALYEQYF
TRBD1	NA	TRBJ2-7	TRBV7-9	TGTGCCAGCAGTCCCGGGACAGGGCCCGAGCAGTACTTC	CASSPGTGPEQYF
TRBD1	few	TRBJ1-2	TRBV12-3/TRBV12-4	TGTGCCAGCAGGCCCACAGGGGGCATTTCCTATGGCTACACCTTC	CASRPTGGISYGYTF
NA	NA	TRBJ1-1	TRBV2	TGTGCCAGCAGGATGAACACTGAAGCTTTCTTT	CASRMNTEAFF
TRBD2	few	TRBJ2-5	TRBV6-5	TGTGCCAGCGGCCCCACTAGCGGGGGCGAAGAGACCCAGTACTTC	CASGPTSGGEETQYF
TRBD1	NA	TRBJ2-2	TRBV10-3	TGTGCCATCAGTGAGCGCATGAAAGGACAGGGAGGCACCGGGGAGCTGTTTTTT	CAISERMKGQGGTGELFF
NA	few	TRBJ1-1	TRBV11-2	TGTGCCGAAGAGACAGAGACGAACACTGAAGTTTTCTTT	CAEETETNTEVFF
TRBD2	NA	TRBJ2-5	TRBV7-8	TGTGCCAGCAGCCAATTAGTTGGTGGGGGGACTAGCGGAAAAGAGACCCAGTACTTC	CASSQLVGGGTSGKETQYF
TRBD2	few	TRBJ2-2	TRBV20-1	TGCAGTGCAGAGACTAGCGGTCCAGGCGGGGAGCTGTTTTTT	CSAETSGPGGELFF
NA	NA	TRBJ2-2	TRBV5-1	TGCGCCAGCAGCTCACGGCAGGGAAGCTCCGGTACCGGGGAGCTGTTTTTT	CASSSRQGSSGTGELFF
NA	NA	TRBJ2-4	TRBV3-1	TGTGCCAGGAACCCACCTTCCCGGGCTCTCAAAAACATTCAGTACTTC	CARNPPSRALKNIQYF
NA	many	TRBJ2-3	TRBV28	TGTGCCAGCAGTTTACGGGGGACAGATACGCAGTATTTT	CASSLRGTDTQYF
TRBD2	NA	TRBJ2-2	TRBV3-1	TGTGCCAGCAGCCAGACTAGCTTCGGGGAGCTGTTTTTT	CASSQTSFGELFF
TRBD2	NA	TRBJ2-2	TRBV27	TGTGCCAGCAGCTTGAGGGCTAGCGGGGGTCAAACCGGGGAGCTGTTTTTT	CASSLRASGGQTGELFF
NA	NA	TRBJ2-7	TRBV11-2	TGTGCCAGCAGCTTTGGCAGGGCCGAGCAGTACTTC	CASSFGRAEQYF
TRBD1	NA	TRBJ2-7	TRBV20-1	TGCAGTGCTAGAGATTGGGACAGCTACGAGCAGTACTTC	CSARDWDSYEQYF
NA	many	TRBJ2-3	TRBV7-3	TGTGCCAGCAGCCCGGCCTTCGCAGATACGCAGTATTTT	CASSPAFADTQYF
NA	few	TRBJ1-2	TRBV5-1	TGCGCCAGCAGCTTGAATGTGAAGTATGGCTACACCTTC	CASSLNVKYGYTF